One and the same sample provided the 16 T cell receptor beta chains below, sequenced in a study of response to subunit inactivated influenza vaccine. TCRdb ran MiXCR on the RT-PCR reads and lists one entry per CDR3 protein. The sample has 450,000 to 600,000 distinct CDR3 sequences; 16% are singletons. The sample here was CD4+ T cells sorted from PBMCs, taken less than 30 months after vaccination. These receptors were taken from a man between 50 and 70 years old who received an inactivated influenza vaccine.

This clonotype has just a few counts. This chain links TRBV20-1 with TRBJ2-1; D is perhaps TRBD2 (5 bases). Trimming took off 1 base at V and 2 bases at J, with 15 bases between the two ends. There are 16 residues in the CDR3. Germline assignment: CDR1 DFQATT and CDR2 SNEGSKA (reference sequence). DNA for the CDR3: TGCAGTGCTAGAGTTTTCGGACTTAACACCTACAATGAGCAGTTCTTC. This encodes CSARVFGLNTYNEQFF.

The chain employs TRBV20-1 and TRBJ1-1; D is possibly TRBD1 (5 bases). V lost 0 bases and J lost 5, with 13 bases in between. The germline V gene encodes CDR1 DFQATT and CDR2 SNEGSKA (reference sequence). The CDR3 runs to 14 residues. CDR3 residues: CSARDQRGGTEAFF. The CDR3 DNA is TGCAGTGCTAGAGATCAGAGGGGAGGTACTGAAGCTTTCTTT.

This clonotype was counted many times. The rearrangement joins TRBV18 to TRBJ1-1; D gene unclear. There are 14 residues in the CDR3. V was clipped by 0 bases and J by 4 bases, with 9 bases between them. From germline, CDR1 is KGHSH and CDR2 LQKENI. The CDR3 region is CASSPPNGPTEAFF. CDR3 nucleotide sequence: TGTGCCAGCTCACCACCTAATGGGCCCACTGAAGCTTTCTTT. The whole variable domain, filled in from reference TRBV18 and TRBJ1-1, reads NAGVMQNPRHLVRRRGQEARLRCSPMKGHSHVYWYRQLPEEGLKFMVYLQKENIIDESGMPKERFSAEFPKEGPSILRIQQVVRGDSAAYFCASSPPNGPTEAFFGQGTRLTVV.

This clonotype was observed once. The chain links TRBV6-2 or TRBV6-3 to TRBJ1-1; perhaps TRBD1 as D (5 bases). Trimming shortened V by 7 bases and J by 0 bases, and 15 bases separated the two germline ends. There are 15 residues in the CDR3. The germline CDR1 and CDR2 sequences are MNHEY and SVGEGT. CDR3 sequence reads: CASTTGGAVNTEAFF. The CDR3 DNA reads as TGTGCCAGCACTACAGGAGGGGCGGTGAACACTGAAGCTTTCTTT.

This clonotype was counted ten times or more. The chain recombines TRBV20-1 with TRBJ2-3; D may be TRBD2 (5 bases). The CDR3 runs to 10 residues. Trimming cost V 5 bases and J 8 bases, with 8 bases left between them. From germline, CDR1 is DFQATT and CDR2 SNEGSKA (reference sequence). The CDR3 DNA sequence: TGCAGTGCTCTGACTATTACGCAGTATTTT. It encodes CSALTITQYF.

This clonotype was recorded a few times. DNA of the CDR3: TGTGCCTGGAGTCTCGGGAGGGGGGATACGCAGTATTTT. Translating it yields CAWSLGRGDTQYF. The J gene is TRBJ2-3, the V gene TRBV30, with 8 bases that match TRBD2. The CDR3 is made up of 13 amino acids. V dropped 2 bases and J dropped 6; count of bases not matched to a gene: 4. Germline V lookup: CDR1 GTSNPN, CDR2 SVGIG (reference sequence).

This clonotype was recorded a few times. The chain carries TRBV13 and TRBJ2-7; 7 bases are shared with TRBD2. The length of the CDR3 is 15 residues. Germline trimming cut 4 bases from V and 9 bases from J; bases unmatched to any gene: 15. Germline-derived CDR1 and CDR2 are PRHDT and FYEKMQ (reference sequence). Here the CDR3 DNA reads TGTGCCAGCAGCTCCATTAGCGGGTCCCAACCCCTGCAGTACTTC. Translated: CASSSISGSQPLQYF.

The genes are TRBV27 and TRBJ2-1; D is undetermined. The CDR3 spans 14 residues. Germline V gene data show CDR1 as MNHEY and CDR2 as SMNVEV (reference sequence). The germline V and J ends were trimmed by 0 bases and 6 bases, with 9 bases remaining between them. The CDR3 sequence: CASSLSRRANEQFF. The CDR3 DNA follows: TGTGCCAGCAGTTTATCGAGGCGAGCCAATGAGCAGTTCTTC.

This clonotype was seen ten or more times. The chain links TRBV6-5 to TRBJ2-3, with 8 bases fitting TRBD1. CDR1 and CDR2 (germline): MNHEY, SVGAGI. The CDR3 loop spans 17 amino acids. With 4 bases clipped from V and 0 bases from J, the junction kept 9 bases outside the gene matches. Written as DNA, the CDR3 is TGTGCCAGCAGTTTACGGACAGGGACCTTTAGCACAGATACGCAGTATTTT. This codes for CASSLRTGTFSTDTQYF.

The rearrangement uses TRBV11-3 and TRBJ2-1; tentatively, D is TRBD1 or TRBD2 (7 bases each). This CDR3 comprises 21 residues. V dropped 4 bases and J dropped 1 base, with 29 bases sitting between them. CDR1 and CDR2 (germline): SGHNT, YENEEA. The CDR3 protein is CASSSSAGGVGSLRSYNEQFF. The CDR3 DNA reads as TGTGCCAGCAGCTCCTCAGCAGGGGGGGTTGGAAGTCTCCGTTCCTACAATGAGCAGTTCTTC.

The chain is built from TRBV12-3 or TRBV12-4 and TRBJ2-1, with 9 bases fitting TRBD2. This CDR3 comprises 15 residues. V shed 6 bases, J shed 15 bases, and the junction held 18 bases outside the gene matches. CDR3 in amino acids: CASSSGGRLAGSPFF. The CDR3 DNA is TGTGCCAGCAGCTCAGGGGGTCGGCTAGCGGGGAGTCCGTTCTTC.

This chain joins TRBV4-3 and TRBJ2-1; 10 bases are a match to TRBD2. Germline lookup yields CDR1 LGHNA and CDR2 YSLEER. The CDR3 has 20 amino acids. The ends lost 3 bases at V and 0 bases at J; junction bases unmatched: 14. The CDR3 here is CASSQGFISGRLSSYNEQFF. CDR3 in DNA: TGCGCCAGCAGCCAGGGGTTTATTAGCGGGAGGCTAAGCTCCTACAATGAGCAGTTCTTC.

The CDR3 is CSARSAGGSNEQFF. CDR3 nucleotide sequence: TGCAGTGCTAGATCCGCGGGAGGGAGCAATGAGCAGTTCTTC. The chain couples TRBV20-1 to TRBJ2-1; 9 nucleotides line up with TRBD2. V lost 2 bases to trimming and J lost 6 bases; unmatched junction nucleotides: 5. This CDR3 has 14 amino acids. Germline V CDR1 and CDR2: DFQATT, SNEGSKA (reference sequence).

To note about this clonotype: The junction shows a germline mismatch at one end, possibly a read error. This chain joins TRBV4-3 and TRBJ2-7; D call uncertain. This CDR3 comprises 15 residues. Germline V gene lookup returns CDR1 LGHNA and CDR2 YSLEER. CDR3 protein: CASSQDSALSYEKYF. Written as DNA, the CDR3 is TGCGCCAGCAGCCAAGATTCAGCGCTCTCCTACGAGAAGTACTTC.

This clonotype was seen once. The CDR3 protein is CASSVAAGDRETQYF. The DNA of the CDR3 is TGTGCCAGCAGCGTAGCGGCGGGAGATCGGGAGACCCAGTACTTC. The genes are TRBV9 and TRBJ2-5; 7 nucleotides match TRBD2. CDR3 size: 15 residues. V lost 0 bases to trimming and J lost 5 bases; unmatched junction nucleotides: 7. Germline V CDR1 and CDR2: SGDLS, YYNGEE.

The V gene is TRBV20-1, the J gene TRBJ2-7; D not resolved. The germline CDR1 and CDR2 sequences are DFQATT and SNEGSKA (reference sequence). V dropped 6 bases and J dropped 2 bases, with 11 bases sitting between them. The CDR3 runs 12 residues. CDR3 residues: CSASSRTYEQYF. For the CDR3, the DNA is TGCAGTGCCTCCAGTAGAACCTACGAGCAGTACTTC.